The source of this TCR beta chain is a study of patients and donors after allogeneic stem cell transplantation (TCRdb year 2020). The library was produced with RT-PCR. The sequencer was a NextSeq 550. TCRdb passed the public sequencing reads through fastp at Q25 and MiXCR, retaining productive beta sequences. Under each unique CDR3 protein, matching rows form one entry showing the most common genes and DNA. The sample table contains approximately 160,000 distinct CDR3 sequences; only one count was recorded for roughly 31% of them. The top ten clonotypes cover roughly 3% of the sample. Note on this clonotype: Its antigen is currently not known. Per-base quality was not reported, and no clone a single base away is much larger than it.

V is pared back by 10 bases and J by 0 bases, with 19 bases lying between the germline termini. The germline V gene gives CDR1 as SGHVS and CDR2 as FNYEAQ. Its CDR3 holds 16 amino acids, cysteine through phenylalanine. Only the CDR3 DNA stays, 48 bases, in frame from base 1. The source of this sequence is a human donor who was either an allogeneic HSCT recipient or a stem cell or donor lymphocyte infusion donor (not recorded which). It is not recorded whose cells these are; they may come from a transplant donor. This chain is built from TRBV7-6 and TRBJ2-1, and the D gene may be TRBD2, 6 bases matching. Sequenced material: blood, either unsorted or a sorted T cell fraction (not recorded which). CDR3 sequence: CATERVAPSSYNEQFF. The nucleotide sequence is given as TGTGCCACGGAGCGGGTGGCCCCTAGCTCCTACAATGAGCAGTTCTTC.